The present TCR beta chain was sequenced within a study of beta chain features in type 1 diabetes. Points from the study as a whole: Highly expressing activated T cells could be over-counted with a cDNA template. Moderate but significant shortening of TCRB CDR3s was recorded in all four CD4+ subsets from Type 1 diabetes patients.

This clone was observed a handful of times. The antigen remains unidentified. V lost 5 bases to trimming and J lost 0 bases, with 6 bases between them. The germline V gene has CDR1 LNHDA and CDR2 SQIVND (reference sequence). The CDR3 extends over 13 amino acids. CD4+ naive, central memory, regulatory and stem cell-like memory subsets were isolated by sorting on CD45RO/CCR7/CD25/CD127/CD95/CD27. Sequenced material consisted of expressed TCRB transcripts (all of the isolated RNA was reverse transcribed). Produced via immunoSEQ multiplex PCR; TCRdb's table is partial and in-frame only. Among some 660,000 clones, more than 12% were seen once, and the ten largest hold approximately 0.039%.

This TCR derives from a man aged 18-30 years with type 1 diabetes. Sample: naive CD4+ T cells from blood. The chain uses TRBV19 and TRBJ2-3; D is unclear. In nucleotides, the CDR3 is TGTGCCAGTAGTTGGGGTAGCACAGATACGCAGTATTTT. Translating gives CASSWGSTDTQYF.